The 9 T cell receptor beta chains in this list originate from one sample, sequenced in a study of T cell responses to AZD1222 COVID-19 vaccine. The assay was immunoSEQ multiplex PCR, and TCRdb's table has in-frame clones only and misses some. The profile shows roughly 200,000 clones, 85% to 95% of them singletons. The material was peripheral blood, obtained on day 0 of AZD1222 vaccination. The receptors were gathered from an adult in good health.

V usage is TRBV3-1 (or the pseudogene TRBV3-2) and J usage is TRBJ2-5; D might be TRBD1 (7 bases). Germline V gene lookup returns CDR1 LGHDT and CDR2 YNNKEL (reference sequence). Trimming shortened V by 2 bases and J by 5 bases, and 18 bases separated the two germline ends. The CDR3 is 16 residues long. The CDR3 sequence is CASSQSTGRGGETQYF. The CDR3 region has the DNA TGTGCCAGCAGCCAATCGACAGGGAGAGGGGGGGAGACCCAGTACTTC.

The genes are TRBV28 and TRBJ2-7; TRBD2 matches at 9 bases. The CDR3 extends over 15 amino acids. Germline V lookup: CDR1 MDHEN, CDR2 SYDVKM. The junction had 6 bases not matched to a gene; V was cut back by 6 bases and J by 0 bases. The CDR3 sequence is CASSNSGGSSYEQYF. In DNA form, the CDR3 reads TGTGCCAGCAGCAATAGCGGGGGAAGCTCCTACGAGCAGTACTTC.

The gene calls are TRBV12-3 or TRBV12-4 and TRBJ2-3, with D hard to call. The CDR3 is made up of 13 amino acids. Between the trimmed V and J ends, which lost 5 bases and 2 bases, there was a span of 8 bases. The CDR3 sequence is CASSPSYTDTQYF. CDR3 in DNA: TGTGCCAGCAGTCCTTCTTACACAGATACGCAGTATTTT.

The chain combines TRBV11-1 with TRBJ1-1, with a possible D match to TRBD1 (6 bases). This CDR3 has 15 residues. Trimming removed 4 bases at V and 3 bases at J, with 15 bases between. Germline V CDR1 and CDR2: SGHAT, FQDESV (reference sequence). The CDR3 nucleotides are TGTGCCAGCAGCTGGGTTGGGGGGCATTACACTGAAGCTTTCTTT. This codes for CASSWVGGHYTEAFF. Full variable domain (rest looked up from reference TRBV11-1 and TRBJ1-1): EAEVAQSPRYKITEKSQAVAFWCDPISGHATLYWYRQILGQGPELLVQFQDESVVDDSQLPKDRFSAERLKGVDSTLKIQPAELGDSAMYLCASSWVGGHYTEAFFGQGTRLTVV.

This clone was recorded only once. The CDR3 DNA sequence: TGCGCCAGCAGTGGATCGGGGACAGCGGGGACTGAAGCTTTCTTT. Translating it yields CASSGSGTAGTEAFF. This chain connects TRBV5-1 to TRBJ1-1, with 7 bases matching TRBD1. The germline CDR1 and CDR2 sequences are SGHRS and YFSETQ. V gave up 5 bases and J gave up 5 bases; unmatched junction bases: 12. The CDR3 extends over 15 amino acids. The full variable domain, rest sourced from reference TRBV5-1 and TRBJ1-1, is KAGVTQTPRYLIKTRGQQVTLSCSPISGHRSVSWYQQTPGQGLQFLFEYFSETQRNKGNFPGRFSGRQFSNSRSEMNVSTLELGDSALYLCASSGSGTAGTEAFFGQGTRLTVV.

This clone was detected only once. The chain links TRBV6-5 to TRBJ1-4, with 7 positions matching TRBD1. V lost 6 bases, J lost 4 bases, and 5 bases stayed unmatched. Germline lookup yields CDR1 MNHEY and CDR2 SVGAGI. The CDR3 extends over 14 amino acids. CDR3 DNA sequence: TGTGCCAGCAGGGGGACAGATAATAATGAAAAACTGTTTTTT. Its protein product is CASRGTDNNEKLFF.

The CDR3 region has the DNA TGTGCCAGCAGCGAGGGTGGGGGAAGGGCCTACGAGCAGTACTTC. Translation gives CASSEGGGRAYEQYF. The chain combines TRBV9 with TRBJ2-7; D might be TRBD1 or TRBD2, each matching 5 bases. The CDR3 contains 15 residues. Trimming pared 3 bases from V and 2 bases from J, leaving 15 bases between. The V gene's germline CDR1 is SGDLS and CDR2 YYNGEE.

The count of this clone is one. The chain employs TRBV7-8 and TRBJ1-2; TRBD1 is a possible D gene (6 bases). V lost 3 bases and J lost 2, with 13 bases in between. The germline V gene encodes CDR1 SGHVS and CDR2 FQNEAQ. The length of the CDR3 is 15 residues. CDR3 residues: CASSFGPQGNYGYTF. The DNA for the CDR3 is TGTGCCAGCAGCTTCGGACCGCAGGGGAACTATGGCTACACCTTC.

As concerns this clone: The same CDR3 arises from other DNA sequences in this sample as well. The V and J genes are TRBV10-3 and TRBJ1-1, with D possibly being TRBD1 (5 bases). Trimming stripped 4 bases from V and 2 bases from J, with 8 bases between. The CDR3 is 13 residues long. CDR1 ENHRY and CDR2 SYGVKD come from the germline V gene. The CDR3 is CAISGQGNTEAFF. CDR3 nucleotide sequence: TGTGCCATCAGTGGTCAGGGAAACACTGAAGCTTTCTTT.